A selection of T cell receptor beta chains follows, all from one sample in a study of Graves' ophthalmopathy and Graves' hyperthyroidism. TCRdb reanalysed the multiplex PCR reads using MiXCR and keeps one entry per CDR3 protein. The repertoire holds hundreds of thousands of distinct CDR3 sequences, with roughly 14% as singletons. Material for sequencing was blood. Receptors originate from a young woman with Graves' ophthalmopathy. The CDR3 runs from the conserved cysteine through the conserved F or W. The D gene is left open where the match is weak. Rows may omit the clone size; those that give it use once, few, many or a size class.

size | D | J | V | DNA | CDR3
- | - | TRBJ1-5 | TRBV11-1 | TGTGCCAGCAGCATTACCGGGGGTGGCAATCAGCCCCAGCATTTT | CASSITGGGNQPQHF
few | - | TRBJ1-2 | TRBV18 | TGTGCCAGCTCACCACCGACAGGTTCGAACTATGGCTACACCTTC | CASSPPTGSNYGYTF
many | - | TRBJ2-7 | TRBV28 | TGTGCCAGCAGTTTAGGGGGGAAAACCTACGAGCAGTACTTC | CASSLGGKTYEQYF
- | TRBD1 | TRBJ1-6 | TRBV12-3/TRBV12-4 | TGTGCCAGCAGCCCAGGGGGCCGGAATTCACCCCTCCACTTT | CASSPGGRNSPLHF
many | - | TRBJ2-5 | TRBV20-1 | TGCAGTGCTAGCGGCAGCCTCAGCTGGAACCAAGAGACCCAGTACTTC | CSASGSLSWNQETQYF
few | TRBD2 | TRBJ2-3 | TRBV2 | TGTGCCAGCAGTGAGACTTTGGGGAGGGCAGATACGCAGTATTTT | CASSETLGRADTQYF
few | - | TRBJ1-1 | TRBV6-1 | TGTGCCAGCAGTGAAGCGCGGTTGGGGGGGACTGAAGCTTTCTTT | CASSEARLGGTEAFF
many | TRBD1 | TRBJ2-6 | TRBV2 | TGTGCCAGCAGGGGACAGGGAGTCTCTGGGGCCAACGTCCTGACTTTC | CASRGQGVSGANVLTF
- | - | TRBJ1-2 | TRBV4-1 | TGCGCCAGCAGCCATGGACAGAACGGCTACACCTTC | CASSHGQNGYTF
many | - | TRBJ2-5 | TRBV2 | TGTGCCAGCTCATTGCAGAGGCTACGACAAGAGACCCAGTACTTC | CASSLQRLRQETQYF
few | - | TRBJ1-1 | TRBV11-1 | TGTGCCAGCAGCTTATGGGGGGCTGAAGCTTTCTTT | CASSLWGAEAFF
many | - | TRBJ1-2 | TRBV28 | TGTGCCAGCAGCTTGAGTCCCGGGGGGGGCTACACCTTC | CASSLSPGGGYTF
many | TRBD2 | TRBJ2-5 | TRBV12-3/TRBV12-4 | TGTGCCAGCAGTCAAGGGGGTCTAGCGGGAGAAGAGACCCAGTACTTC | CASSQGGLAGEETQYF
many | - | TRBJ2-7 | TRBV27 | TGTGCCAGCAGCTCCTTCGACAGATCCTACGAGCAGTACTTC | CASSSFDRSYEQYF
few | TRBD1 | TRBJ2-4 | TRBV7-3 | TGTGCCAGCAGCTTAGATGGGACAGGGGGCCCCAAAAACATTCAGTACTTC | CASSLDGTGGPKNIQYF
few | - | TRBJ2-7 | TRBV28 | TGTGCCAGCAGCCCCCGGGGCCGCACCTACGAGCAGTACTTC | CASSPRGRTYEQYF
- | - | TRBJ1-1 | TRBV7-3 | TGTGCCAGCAGCTTTGGTCGTTCCACTGAAGCTTTCTTT | CASSFGRSTEAFF
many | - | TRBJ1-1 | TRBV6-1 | TGTGCCAGCAGCAGGGTCATGGGTACCACTGAAGCTTTCTTT | CASSRVMGTTEAFF
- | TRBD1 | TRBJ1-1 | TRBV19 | TGCGCCAGTAGTCCCTTGACAGGGATGATGAACACTGAAGCTTTCTTT | CASSPLTGMMNTEAFF
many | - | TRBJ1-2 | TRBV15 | TGTGCCACCAGCAGAGTGGGGGTAAACTATGGCTACACCTTC | CATSRVGVNYGYTF
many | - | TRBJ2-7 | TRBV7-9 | TGTGCCAGCAGCTTAGCGAACCTCGAAGGCTACGAGCAGTACTTC | CASSLANLEGYEQYF
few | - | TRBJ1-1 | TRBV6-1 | TGTGCCAGCAGTGACATCATCAGGGAACAAGGGAGAGCTTTCTTT | CASSDIIREQGRAFF
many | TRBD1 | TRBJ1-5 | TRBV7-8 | TGTGCCAGCAGCCCCCGGTGGACAGGGCGACTTGTGGATCAGCCCCAGCATTTT | CASSPRWTGRLVDQPQHF
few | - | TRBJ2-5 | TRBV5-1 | TGCGCCAGCAGCTTGGGCGGACCGACTCAGGAGACCCAGTACTTC | CASSLGGPTQETQYF
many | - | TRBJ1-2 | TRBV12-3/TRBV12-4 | TGTGCCAGCAGCAACAGGGTTGGCTACACCTTC | CASSNRVGYTF
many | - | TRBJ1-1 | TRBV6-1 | TGTGCCAGCAGTCCCTTTGGCCCGAACACTGAAGCTTTCTTT | CASSPFGPNTEAFF
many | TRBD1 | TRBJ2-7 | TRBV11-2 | TGTGCCAGCAGCTTAGTGTCGGGACAGGGCTACGAGCAGTACTTC | CASSLVSGQGYEQYF
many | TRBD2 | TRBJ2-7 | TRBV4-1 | TGCGCCAGCAGCCAAGGTTCGGGACTAGCGGGATCCCACGAGCAGTACTTC | CASSQGSGLAGSHEQYF
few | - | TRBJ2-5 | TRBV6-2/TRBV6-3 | TGTGCCAGCAGTTACGGTGTTCACCTCGGGGAGACCCAGTACTTC | CASSYGVHLGETQYF
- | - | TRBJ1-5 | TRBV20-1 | TGCAGTGAATTAGAGGAGGGGGGCGTTAGCAATCAGCCCCAGCATTTT | CSELEEGGVSNQPQHF
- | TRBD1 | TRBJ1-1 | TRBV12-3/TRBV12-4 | TGTGCCAGCAGTTTCGGGGGAGGGGGCCTAGGGATGAACACTGAAGCTTTCTTT | CASSFGGGGLGMNTEAFF
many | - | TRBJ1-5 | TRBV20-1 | TGCAGTGCTAGAGCCAATCAGCCCCAGCATTTT | CSARANQPQHF